The clone carrying this T cell receptor beta chain occurred many times. Seattle cases were enrolled at active infection and followed longitudinally. CDR1 and CDR2 (germline): MDHEN, SYDVKM. The V end lost 2 bases, the J end lost 5 bases, and 10 bases lay between the germline ends. The CDR3 is 13 residues long. This specimen belongs to a study of blood T cell repertoires in COVID-19. Study at large: COVID-19 samples from acute and convalescent phases originated in the United States, Italy and Spain. T cells, B-cell-depleted T cells, or PBMCs supplied cDNA or gDNA.

In the source study's methods: Estimates of nucleated cell counts were drawn from the amplification of reference gene primers. Some clones are missing from TCRdb's copy, which holds only in-frame ones; the method was immunoSEQ multiplex PCR. V and J calls and clone size follow that table, whereas D and trimming were derived from the DNA. The sample holds roughly 60,000 clones, over 80% seen once. Sequencing was done on a sample of peripheral blood. This TCR was recovered from a man aged 25 to 40 with COVID-19, enrolled during active disease. The genes are TRBV28 and TRBJ2-7, with a weak D call TRBD1 (5 bases). The CDR3 loop reads CASSLRGGHEQYF. In DNA, the CDR3 is TGTGCCAGCAGTTTAAGGGGTGGTCACGAGCAGTACTTC.